This T cell receptor (beta chain) emerged from a study of T cell responses to AZD1222 COVID-19 vaccine (dated by TCRdb to the early 2020s). With regard to the full study: AZD1222 recipients with second doses at about 4 weeks or about 12 weeks were pooled, because spike-specific TCR depth and breadth did not differ between schedules. A total of around 240 trial participants underwent TCR sequencing, of whom some 210 received two doses of AZD1222 and about 26 received two doses of the MenACWY control vaccine. Enrollment into the trials was organized by age into subgroups of 18-55, 56-69 and 70-plus years, and those subgroups contained approximately 160, 26 and 62 TCR-sequenced participants, respectively. General study outcomes and caveats: Vaccine-associated CD4 TCRs spanned the whole spike protein, with dominant responses in regions 160-218 and 743-854. Most participants were white British and females outnumbered males, and the authors suggested that clonal diversity may have been underestimated. No day 14 peak-response samples were available, so repertoires were characterized only after the peak T cell response. Conclusions about previously exposed vaccinees are limited because only a handful of AZD1222 recipients were SARS-CoV-2 seropositive at baseline. Spike-specific TCR breadth and depth rose significantly after two AZD1222 doses compared with day 0 and with MenACWY recipients. In the small 56-69-year group, the increase in depth fell short of significance, most likely because of low power. Epitopes outside the regions mutated in the B.1.351 and B.1.1.7 variants were reportedly recognized by nearly half of the unique spike-specific TCRs.

The time point label on this specimen signifies: baseline before first vaccination. Samples from vaccinated people were obtained from the UK trials COV001 and COV002, which included a single-blind randomized controlled phase 2/3 trial of AZD1222 (ChAdOx1 nCoV-19) in healthy adults. For TCRbeta chain sequencing, PBMC samples were collected from trial participants at day 0 and at day 28 after the second dose. As encoded in the germline V gene, CDR1 is SGHDT while CDR2 is YYEEEE. Deletion took 3 bases off V and 8 bases off J, with a span of 11 bases between the germline ends. Counted from cysteine to phenylalanine, this CDR3 has 12 amino acids. Of the read, only the CDR3 DNA is kept; its 36 bases are in frame from base 1. With regard to this clone: Its antigen remains unidentified. Base quality data are lacking; no much larger clone is found one base away.

The CDR3 regions of human TCRbeta chains were analyzed by immunosequencing. On the authors' methods: Repertoire TCRs were checked for matches against a reference library of SARS-CoV-2-specific TCRs that had been generated using the MIRA antigen-specificity platform. Breadth was defined as the fraction of unique TCRs that were SARS-CoV-2-associated, and depth was defined as the fraction of total T cells that were SARS-CoV-2-associated. Using the MIRA data, each spike-specific TCR was mapped to the spike region that the TCR reacts to and placed in a CD4 or CD8 class. Log10-transformed breadth and depth values were compared by one-way ANOVA with Sidak's multiple comparisons tests. TCRdb took over this immuneACCESS table, retaining in-frame rearrangements with V and J assigned. Such tables are incomplete; in checked studies, under half of the missing clones stem from an unresolved V gene, and the remainder is unexplained. V and J calls and clone size are as listed in that table; D and trimming were resolved from the DNA. The sample has roughly 260,000 clones on record, just over 90% of them singletons. Less than 0.6% of the sample is taken by the ten largest.

The V gene is TRBV5-6 and the J gene is TRBJ1-1, with the D gene not confidently named. Specimen: peripheral blood, collected on day 0 of AZD1222 vaccination. The receptor was derived from an adult in good health. The CDR3 in this case is CASSYPTGEAFF. The DNA is TGTGCCAGCAGCTATCCGACGGGAGAAGCTTTCTTT.